This passage covers 28 T cell receptor beta chains from one sample sequenced in a study of T cell responses to AZD1222 COVID-19 vaccine. Measured with immunoSEQ multiplex PCR; TCRdb has only the in-frame clones, and not every one. The profile shows approximately 120,000 clones, roughly 84% of them singletons. Sequenced material: peripheral blood, taken on day 0 of AZD1222 vaccination. These TCRs come from an adult in good health.

The CDR3: CASSLAGQAGANVLTF. Here the CDR3 DNA reads TGCGCCAGCAGCTTGGCCGGGCAGGCTGGGGCCAACGTCCTGACTTTC. The chain recombines TRBV5-1 with TRBJ2-6; no reliable D call. V lost 0 bases, J lost 2 bases, and 9 bases lay in between. CDR1 is SGHRS and CDR2 is YFSETQ in the germline V gene. This CDR3 comprises 16 residues.

V is TRBV28 and J is TRBJ1-6, with D tentatively TRBD1 (5 bases). V lost 9 bases and J 7 bases, leaving 13 bases between the germline ends. The germline CDR1 and CDR2 sequences are MDHEN and SYDVKM. The CDR3 is 13 residues long. The CDR3 sequence is CASFGAVNSPLHF. In DNA form, the CDR3 reads TGTGCCAGTTTCGGGGCAGTAAATTCACCCCTCCACTTT.

The chain recombines TRBV27 with TRBJ1-2, with a tentative D call TRBD1 (5 bases). Per the germline V gene, CDR1 is MNHEY and CDR2 is SMNVEV (reference sequence). The CDR3 covers 14 residues. Trimming left V 2 bases short and J 8 bases short, with 15 bases between. The CDR3 DNA reads TGTGCCAGCAGTTTAAGACAGAACCTCGGGGGCTACACCTTC. Its translation is CASSLRQNLGGYTF.

This clone was counted between two and nine times. This chain links TRBV5-1 with TRBJ2-3; the match to TRBD1 covers 7 bases. Looked up from germline, CDR1 is SGHRS and CDR2 is YFSETQ. J gave up 0 bases and V 0 bases, and 1 base lay outside the gene matches. The CDR3 covers 15 residues. CDR3 protein: CASSLVQGSTDTQYF. The CDR3 bases are TGCGCCAGCAGCTTGGTACAGGGGAGCACAGATACGCAGTATTTT.

This clone was observed a few times. The chain couples TRBV2 to TRBJ1-1, with 8 positions matching TRBD1. V shed 6 bases, J shed 5 bases, and the junction held 11 bases outside the gene matches. Germline lookup yields CDR1 SNHLY and CDR2 FYNNEI. CDR3 length: 15 residues. The CDR3 nucleotides read TGTGCCAGCAGCGACCAACAGGGGGTTGGGACTGAAGCTTTCTTT. It codes for CASSDQQGVGTEAFF.

The chain is built from TRBV6-6 and TRBJ1-6; 7 nucleotides line up with TRBD1. CDR3 length equals 14 residues. The trim removed 0 bases at V and 14 bases at J, leaving 7 bases unmatched. CDR1 and CDR2 (germline): MNHNY, SVGAGI (reference sequence). For the CDR3, the DNA is TGTGCCAGCAGTTACTCGAGACAGGGCGGGGCCCTCCACTTT. Its protein is CASSYSRQGGALHF.

This chain joins TRBV6-1 and TRBJ2-7; 11 bases are shared with TRBD1. The germline CDR1 and CDR2 sequences are MNHNS and SASEGT. The CDR3 covers 16 residues. Unmatched junction bases numbered 10, after V lost 2 bases and J lost 7 bases. The CDR3 protein is CASSESPGQGVREQYF. The CDR3 nucleotides read TGTGCCAGCAGTGAATCACCGGGACAGGGGGTAAGGGAGCAGTACTTC.

The chain couples TRBV6-6 to TRBJ1-2; D not certain. V was pared by 7 bases and J by 4 bases, with 13 bases between. The CDR3 consists of 13 residues. CDR1 and CDR2 (germline): MNHNY, SVGAGI (reference sequence). This CDR3 reads CASTGIYLYGYTF. The CDR3 bases are TGTGCCAGCACCGGGATCTACCTCTATGGCTACACCTTC.

This clone has only one observation. The chain joins TRBV6-2 or TRBV6-3 to TRBJ2-1; 13 nucleotides agree with TRBD2. V shed 5 bases, J shed 3 bases, and the junction held 4 bases outside the gene matches. CDR1 MNHEY and CDR2 SVGEGT come from the germline V gene. CDR3 size: 16 residues. The CDR3 region has the DNA TGTGCCAGCAGTAGGACTAGCGGGGGCCGCTACAATGAGCAGTTCTTC. Its protein is CASSRTSGGRYNEQFF.

This chain links TRBV7-8 with TRBJ1-2; 10 positions match TRBD1. The ends lost 5 bases at V and 3 bases at J; junction bases unmatched: 12. CDR1 and CDR2 from the germline V gene are SGHVS and FQNEAQ. The CDR3 totals 17 residues. This CDR3 is CASSPRLAGTGDYGYTF. CDR3 nucleotides: TGTGCCAGCAGCCCACGATTGGCGGGGACAGGGGACTATGGCTACACCTTC. The full variable domain, with the rest looked up from reference TRBV7-8 and TRBJ1-2, is GAGVSQSPRYKVAKRGQDVALRCDPISGHVSLFWYQQALGQGPEFLTYFQNEAQLDKSGLPSDRFFAERPEGSVSTLKIQRTQQEDSAVYLCASSPRLAGTGDYGYTFGSGTRLTVV.

J is TRBJ2-7 and V is TRBV28; perhaps TRBD1 as D (7 bases). Trimming pared 7 bases from V and 2 bases from J, leaving 15 bases between. The length of the CDR3 is 14 residues. In germline, CDR1 is MDHEN, CDR2 SYDVKM. The CDR3 DNA is TGTGCCAGCAAAGGAGGGGGCCTACCCTACGAGCAGTACTTC. This encodes CASKGGGLPYEQYF.

The table lists this clone with a count of one. The rearrangement links TRBV19 to TRBJ1-5, with a tentative D call TRBD1 (6 bases). Germline loops: CDR1 LNHDA, CDR2 SQIVND (reference sequence). V lost 1 base, J lost 0 bases, and 16 bases lay in between. The CDR3 is made up of 18 amino acids. The CDR3 sequence: CASSIGHRDNYSNQPQHF. CDR3 nucleotides: TGTGCCAGTAGTATAGGCCACCGGGACAACTATAGCAATCAGCCCCAGCATTTT.

The chain joins TRBV5-1 to TRBJ2-2; no clear D. V gave up 0 bases and J gave up 1 base, with 7 bases separating them. The germline CDR1 and CDR2 sequences are SGHRS and YFSETQ. This CDR3 contains 15 residues. The CDR3 loop is CASSLVGKNTGELFF. DNA of the CDR3: TGCGCCAGCAGCTTGGTTGGCAAGAACACCGGGGAGCTGTTTTTT.

V gene TRBV6-5 combines with J gene TRBJ2-1, with 7 nucleotides matching TRBD1. CDR1 and CDR2 from the germline V gene are MNHEY and SVGAGI. The length of the CDR3 is 15 residues. The junction had 8 bases not matched to a gene; V was cut back by 9 bases and J by 0 bases. CDR3 amino acids: CASQRGQTSYNEQFF. As DNA, the CDR3 is TGTGCCAGTCAAAGGGGGCAGACCTCCTACAATGAGCAGTTCTTC.

This clone has more than one count but fewer than ten. The chain recombines TRBV7-2 with TRBJ2-7, with D possibly being TRBD1 or TRBD2 (6 bases each). Germline loops: CDR1 SGHTA, CDR2 FQGNSA. This CDR3 is 15 amino acids long. V was trimmed by 1 base and J by 0 bases, leaving 10 bases between them. The DNA for the CDR3 is TGTGCCAGCAGCTTAGGGGGGGCGGGCTCCTACGAGCAGTACTTC. This encodes CASSLGGAGSYEQYF. The full variable domain, with the rest looked up from reference TRBV7-2 and TRBJ2-7, is GAGVSQSPSNKVTEKGKDVELRCDPISGHTALYWYRQSLGQGLEFLIYFQGNSAPDKSGLPSDRFSAERTGGSVSTLTIQRTQQEDSAVYLCASSLGGAGSYEQYFGPGTRLTVT.

The rearrangement uses TRBV9 and TRBJ2-3; the match to TRBD1 covers 9 bases. V dropped 4 bases and J dropped 6; count of bases not matched to a gene: 9. The germline CDR1 and CDR2 sequences are SGDLS and YYNGEE. This CDR3 comprises 15 residues. The CDR3 region has the DNA TGTGCCAGCAGCCTACTACAGGGGGCCATTGATACGCAGTATTTT. Residues: CASSLLQGAIDTQYF.

V and J are TRBV3-1 (or the pseudogene TRBV3-2) and TRBJ2-4; 13 bases align to TRBD2. The CDR3 consists of 20 residues. Trimming cost V 4 bases and J 7 bases; bases outside gene matches: 19. The germline gives CDR1 LGHDT, CDR2 YNNKEL (reference sequence). The CDR3 DNA is TGTGCCAGCAGCCCCCGCCCGGGGGGGACTAGCGGGATACAGGAGAACATTCAGTACTTC. This codes for CASSPRPGGTSGIQENIQYF.

This chain uses TRBV6-5 with TRBJ2-2, with 7 bases matching TRBD1. Trimming removed 6 bases from V and 5 bases from J; junction bases left unmatched: 6. Germline V lookup: CDR1 MNHEY, CDR2 SVGAGI. The CDR3 is made up of 14 amino acids. The CDR3 DNA reads as TGTGCCAGCAGCCAACTCAGGGGGACCGGGGAGCTGTTTTTT. Translating it yields CASSQLRGTGELFF.

The chain joins TRBV6-5 to TRBJ1-3; D remains ambiguous. The V and J ends lost 6 bases and 4 bases respectively, with 7 bases between them. This CDR3 has 12 amino acids. The V gene's germline CDR1 is MNHEY and CDR2 SVGAGI. The CDR3 sequence: CASRDVGNTIYF. The CDR3 nucleotides read TGTGCCAGCAGGGACGTAGGAAACACCATATATTTT.

This clone was recorded once. This chain connects TRBV19 to TRBJ1-2; TRBD1 is a possible D gene (6 bases). Trimming removed 6 bases at V and 3 bases at J, with 20 bases between. The CDR3 is 16 residues long. Germline V CDR1 and CDR2: LNHDA, SQIVND (reference sequence). CDR3 DNA: TGTGCCAGTAGCCTCCGCGAAAGGGGGGGCTACTATGGCTACACCTTC. Protein sequence: CASSLRERGGYYGYTF.

The genes are TRBV6-4 and TRBJ2-2; weak D call: TRBD1 (5 bases). V lost 4 bases and J 2 bases, leaving 8 bases between the germline ends. Germline V gene lookup returns CDR1 MRHNA and CDR2 SNTAGT. This CDR3 has 14 residues. CDR3: CASSAGPNTGELFF. Here the CDR3 DNA reads TGTGCCAGCAGTGCAGGGCCCAACACCGGGGAGCTGTTTTTT.

The rearrangement links TRBV27 to TRBJ1-1; 7 bases map to TRBD1. The CDR3 is 12 residues long. Germline values: CDR1 MNHEY, CDR2 SMNVEV (reference sequence). Trimming at V came to 4 bases and at J to 10 bases, leaving 6 bases not matched to a gene. The CDR3 region has the DNA TGTGCCAGCAGTTCGACAGGGCGTAGAGCTTTCTTT. This gives the protein CASSSTGRRAFF.

The gene calls are TRBV19 and TRBJ1-3; D is uncertain. V lost 11 bases and J 0 bases, leaving 5 bases between the germline ends. Germline values: CDR1 LNHDA, CDR2 SQIVND (reference sequence). This CDR3 spans 11 amino acids. The CDR3 bases are TGTGCCGCCCTCTCTGGAAACACCATATATTTT. Translating it yields CAALSGNTIYF.

The chain joins TRBV6-5 to TRBJ1-1; 11 bases align to TRBD1. Per germline, CDR1 MNHEY and CDR2 SVGAGI. The trim removed 0 bases at V and 5 bases at J, leaving 5 bases unmatched. This CDR3 region has 16 residues. The CDR3 is CASSYSRTGGRTEAFF. Here the CDR3 DNA reads TGTGCCAGCAGTTACTCTCGGACAGGGGGCAGGACTGAAGCTTTCTTT.

J is TRBJ1-2 and V is TRBV3-1 (or the pseudogene TRBV3-2), with TRBD1 matching 10 bases. The J segment lost 5 bases and the V segment lost 2 bases, leaving 5 bases of the junction unmatched. The CDR3 has 15 residues. Germline V gene lookup returns CDR1 LGHDT and CDR2 YNNKEL (reference sequence). CDR3 amino acids: CASSQSGTGAYGYTF. The CDR3 nucleotides read TGTGCCAGCAGCCAATCCGGGACAGGGGCATATGGCTACACCTTC.

This clone has a single count. The rearrangement uses TRBV9 and TRBJ2-3, with 8 bases that match TRBD2. CDR3 length: 17 residues. CDR1 and CDR2 from the germline V gene are SGDLS and YYNGEE. V lost 0 bases, J lost 1 base, and 7 bases stayed unmatched. The CDR3 loop is CASSVGAGGAGTDTQYF. CDR3 bases: TGTGCCAGCAGCGTAGGGGCGGGGGGCGCTGGCACAGATACGCAGTATTTT.

DNA of the CDR3: TGTGCCAGCAGCTCCTCAAACCCGAGCACAGATACGCAGTATTTT. Translation: CASSSSNPSTDTQYF. The chain combines TRBV7-2 with TRBJ2-3, with no clear D. This CDR3 has 15 residues. From germline, CDR1 is SGHTA and CDR2 FQGNSA. Trimming left V 4 bases short and J 0 bases short, with 11 bases between. Full variable domain (rest looked up from reference TRBV7-2 and TRBJ2-3): GAGVSQSPSNKVTEKGKDVELRCDPISGHTALYWYRQSLGQGLEFLIYFQGNSAPDKSGLPSDRFSAERTGGSVSTLTIQRTQQEDSAVYLCASSSSNPSTDTQYFGPGTRLTVL.

With respect to this clone: A junction end diverges from the germline sequence, so it may reflect a read error. The J gene is TRBJ2-7, the V gene TRBV12-3 or TRBV12-4; no definite D call. The CDR3 totals 13 residues. CDR3 loop: CASSLVSSHEQYF. The DNA of the CDR3 is TGTGCCAGCAGCTTAGTGTCGTCCCACGAGCAGTACTTC.